Below are 15 T cell receptor beta chains sequenced from a single sample in a study of radiation and T cells in renal cell carcinoma. Clones were sequenced by immunoSEQ multiplex PCR, and TCRdb holds only the in-frame ones, with some missing. The sample has 150,000 to 200,000 clones, 88% seen once. Time point described: blood 4 weeks post-SBRT, at nephrectomy. Treatment reported: 15 Gy SBRT to primary tumor, nephrectomy 4 weeks later. Specimen: blood, collected from a patient whose treatment included radiotherapy and nephrectomy. These receptor sequences come from a woman aged 50 to 65 with renal cell carcinoma.

The chain is built from TRBV29-1 and TRBJ2-2; possibly TRBD1 for D (6 bases). The CDR3 runs to 14 residues. V was pared by 4 bases and J by 0 bases, with 9 bases between. The germline gives CDR1 SQVTM, CDR2 ANQGSEA. CDR3 amino acids: CSVGGHSNTGELFF. For the CDR3, the DNA is TGCAGCGTTGGGGGACATTCGAACACCGGGGAGCTGTTTTTT.

This chain joins TRBV4-1 and TRBJ2-1; TRBD2 agrees at 9 bases. The CDR3 has 18 amino acids. CDR1 MGHRA and CDR2 YSYEKL come from the germline V gene. The junction had 13 bases not matched to a gene; V was cut back by 2 bases and J by 5 bases. The CDR3 sequence is CASSQKGWASGEDNEQFF. The CDR3 DNA is TGCGCCAGCAGCCAAAAAGGGTGGGCTAGCGGGGAGGACAATGAGCAGTTCTTC.

This chain uses TRBV6-1 with TRBJ2-7, with 8 bases aligning to TRBD2. The ends lost 6 bases at V and 1 base at J; junction bases unmatched: 5. From germline, CDR1 is MNHNS and CDR2 SASEGT. This CDR3 is built from 14 residues. This chain's CDR3 is CASSATSVSYEQYF. CDR3 DNA sequence: TGTGCCAGCAGCGCGACTAGCGTATCCTACGAGCAGTACTTC.

The genes are TRBV20-1 and TRBJ2-7; D not resolved. This CDR3 region has 11 residues. V was pared by 1 base and J by 3 bases, with 4 bases between. CDR1 and CDR2 from the germline V gene are DFQATT and SNEGSKA (reference sequence). Here the CDR3 DNA reads TGCAGTGCTAGAGCCGTCTACGAGCAGTACTTC. Translation gives CSARAVYEQYF.

The chain couples TRBV5-6 to TRBJ1-2; possible D gene TRBD1, 5 bases. The V and J ends lost 5 bases and 4 bases respectively, with 15 bases between them. Germline CDR1 SGHDT, CDR2 YYEEEE. This CDR3 spans 14 amino acids. CDR3 protein: CASRFWAGPYGYTF. The CDR3 coding sequence is TGTGCCAGCAGATTCTGGGCGGGACCCTATGGCTACACCTTC.

This clone was seen once. The V call is TRBV6-5, the J call TRBJ2-1; 10 bases line up with TRBD2. The J segment lost 7 bases and the V segment lost 6 bases, leaving 6 bases of the junction unmatched. The length of the CDR3 is 14 residues. Germline lookup yields CDR1 MNHEY and CDR2 SVGAGI. The CDR3 bases are TGTGCCAGCAGGGGAGTAGCGGGGGGAAATGAGCAGTTCTTC. Its protein product is CASRGVAGGNEQFF.

The V gene is TRBV11-2, the J gene TRBJ2-5; 11 nucleotides line up with TRBD1. Germline CDR1 and CDR2: SGHAT and FQNNGV. With 1 base clipped from V and 5 bases from J, the junction kept 6 bases outside the gene matches. CDR3 length equals 16 residues. CDR3 residues: CASSLARTGGRETQYF. CDR3 bases: TGTGCCAGCAGCTTAGCCCGGACAGGGGGCCGGGAGACCCAGTACTTC.

This chain links TRBV6-1 with TRBJ1-6; D gene unclear. CDR1 is MNHNS and CDR2 is SASEGT in the germline V gene. V was pared by 2 bases and J by 9 bases, with 14 bases between. There are 15 residues in the CDR3. In DNA form, the CDR3 reads TGTGCCAGCAGTGAATTAGTCCGGAGCAGTTCACCCCTCCACTTT. As protein: CASSELVRSSSPLHF.

There are a few counts of this clone. The rearrangement uses TRBV5-5 and TRBJ1-6; D is ambiguous. The CDR3 has 15 residues. Germline assignment: CDR1 SGHKS and CDR2 YYEKEE (reference sequence). Trimming stripped 4 bases from V and 9 bases from J, with 17 bases between. This CDR3 is CASSLDWSVVSPLHF. CDR3 coding DNA: TGTGCCAGCAGCCTGGACTGGTCGGTTGTTTCACCCCTCCACTTT.

This clone was seen a single time. The V and J genes are TRBV6-5 and TRBJ2-3; D is perhaps TRBD1 or TRBD2 (6 bases each). Germline V gene data show CDR1 as MNHEY and CDR2 as SVGAGI. The length of the CDR3 is 14 residues. The V end was cut by 4 bases, the J end by 4 bases, with 12 bases between. DNA of the CDR3: TGTGCCAGCAGTTGGGGGCGGAGGGCAGATACGCAGTATTTT. It translates to CASSWGRRADTQYF.

The CDR3 DNA sequence: TGTGCCAGCAGCCGACTCCGCAATCAGCCCCAGCATTTT. Translation: CASSRLRNQPQHF. The chain recombines TRBV28 with TRBJ1-5, with D unclear. Germline CDR1 reads MDHEN; CDR2 reads SYDVKM. The V and J ends lost 6 bases and 2 bases respectively, with 8 bases between them. CDR3 length: 13 amino acids.

This chain joins TRBV15 and TRBJ2-5, with 7 bases lining up with TRBD1. Germline V CDR1 and CDR2: LNHNV, YYDKDF (reference sequence). This CDR3 has 16 residues. The V gene end was trimmed by 5 bases and the J gene end by 4 bases; junction bases not matched to a gene: 13. This CDR3 reads CATSEGLQGRGETQYF. As DNA, the CDR3 is TGTGCCACCAGCGAAGGGCTACAGGGGCGTGGAGAGACCCAGTACTTC.

V and J are TRBV7-9 and TRBJ2-6; possibly TRBD1 for D (5 bases). There are 18 residues in the CDR3. V lost 6 bases to trimming and J lost 0 bases, with 18 bases between them. Looked up from germline, CDR1 is SEHNR and CDR2 is FQNEAQ (reference sequence). CDR3 protein: CASSSRPQGYSGANVLTF. The DNA of the CDR3 is TGTGCCAGCAGTTCCAGACCGCAGGGATACTCTGGGGCCAACGTCCTGACTTTC.

This chain uses TRBV30 with TRBJ2-2; TRBD2 matches at 7 bases. CDR3 length equals 16 residues. V gave up 0 bases and J gave up 3 bases; unmatched junction bases: 7. In germline, CDR1 is GTSNPN, CDR2 SVGIG (reference sequence). CDR3 DNA sequence: TGTGCCTGGAGTGTAGGCGGACTAGGGTACACCGGGGAGCTGTTTTTT. This translates into CAWSVGGLGYTGELFF. Full variable domain (remainder filled in from reference TRBV30 and TRBJ2-2): SQTIHQWPATLVQPVGSPLSLECTVEGTSNPNLYWYRQAAGRGLQLLFYSVGIGQISSEVPQNLSASRPQDRQFILSSKKLLLSDSGFYLCAWSVGGLGYTGELFFGEGSRLTVL.

This chain uses TRBV7-2 with TRBJ1-1; unclear D gene. Germline CDR1 SGHTA, CDR2 FQGNSA. V was shortened by 0 bases and J by 1 base, with 6 bases between the two germline ends. There are 14 residues in the CDR3. In DNA form, the CDR3 reads TGTGCCAGCAGCTTAGCGGGTTGGAACACTGAAGCTTTCTTT. Amino acid sequence: CASSLAGWNTEAFF.